This entry lists 8 T cell receptor beta chains sequenced from one sample in a study of T cells after yellow fever vaccination. TCRdb fed the 5' RACE reads into MiXCR, producing one record per CDR3 protein. The sample includes 500,000 to 650,000 distinct CDR3 sequences, 9% to 15% of them seen just once. The sample was PBMCs, taken on the day of the yellow fever booster vaccination. Every receptor here comes from a man younger than 45 who received the YFV17D yellow fever vaccine.

This chain uses TRBV19 with TRBJ2-2; D unresolved. Germline V gene data show CDR1 as LNHDA and CDR2 as SQIVND (reference sequence). The V end was cut by 0 bases, the J end by 6 bases, with 8 bases between. This CDR3 has 14 amino acids. The CDR3 DNA sequence: TGTGCCAGTAGTATAGATCGGCGTTCCGGGGAGCTGTTTTTT. Translating gives CASSIDRRSGELFF.

This clonotype turned up a few times. The rearrangement uses TRBV9 and TRBJ2-1; the match to TRBD2 covers 7 bases. The germline V gene has CDR1 SGDLS and CDR2 YYNGEE. Trimming removed 1 base from V and 8 bases from J; junction bases left unmatched: 12. The CDR3 is 16 amino acids. The CDR3 DNA reads TGTGCCAGCAGCGTATTGGGCGGGAGCCTCGGCGATGAGCAGTTCTTC. It is translated as CASSVLGGSLGDEQFF. Full variable domain (remainder filled in from reference TRBV9 and TRBJ2-1): DSGVTQTPKHLITATGQRVTLRCSPRSGDLSVYWYQQSLDQGLQFLIQYYNGEERAKGNILERFSAQQFPDLHSELNLSSLELGDSALYFCASSVLGGSLGDEQFFGPGTRLTVL.

Only a few counts were recorded for this clonotype. The V and J genes are TRBV29-1 and TRBJ2-5; TRBD1 aligns across 10 bases. Germline CDR1 reads SQVTM; CDR2 reads ANQGSEA. This CDR3 comprises 17 residues. V gave up 5 bases and J gave up 5 bases; unmatched junction bases: 17. The chain's CDR3 is CSVSPPGQGFGGETQYF. For the CDR3, the DNA is TGCAGCGTTAGCCCTCCGGGACAGGGGTTTGGAGGCGAGACCCAGTACTTC.

This clonotype was counted at least ten times. The junction and the germline gene differ at one end; a read error may be behind it. This chain links TRBV7-9 with TRBJ2-5; D gene uncertain. The CDR3 covers 12 residues. Looked up from germline, CDR1 is SEHNR and CDR2 is FQNEAQ (reference sequence). In DNA, the CDR3 is TGCGCCAGCAGCTTGGCCGAGGAGACCCAGTACTTC. Its translation: CASSLAEETQYF.

The CDR3 DNA is TGCGCCAGCAGTGAGGGGCGGGAGCGTAAGGAGCAGTACTTC. It specifies CASSEGRERKEQYF. The gene calls are TRBV10-2 and TRBJ2-7, with TRBD2 identical over 7 bases. The ends lost 2 bases at V and 7 bases at J; junction bases unmatched: 8. CDR3 size: 14 residues. The V gene's germline CDR1 is WSHSY and CDR2 SAAADI.

V gene TRBV10-3 combines with J gene TRBJ2-3; 10 bases are a match to TRBD2. CDR1 and CDR2 from the germline V gene are ENHRY and SYGVKD. Losses at the gene ends were 2 bases for V and 1 base for J; bases not matched to a gene: 3. The CDR3 has 16 amino acids. CDR3 loop: CAISEASGSGTDTQYF. The CDR3 DNA follows: TGTGCCATCAGTGAGGCTAGCGGGAGCGGCACAGATACGCAGTATTTT.

The chain couples TRBV5-6 to TRBJ2-1, with 8 nucleotides matching TRBD2. J lost 3 bases, V lost 1 base, and 6 bases had no gene match. CDR1 and CDR2 from the germline V gene are SGHDT and YYEEEE. This CDR3 has 16 residues. The CDR3 nucleotides are TGTGCCAGCAGCTTGCTTGCGGGAGGCCACTACAATGAGCAGTTCTTC. Its protein product is CASSLLAGGHYNEQFF.

The table lists this clonotype with a few counts. The V call is TRBV18, the J call TRBJ1-1; no definite D call. Germline CDR1 KGHSH, CDR2 LQKENI. The CDR3 covers 15 residues. V lost 4 bases, J lost 0 bases, and 12 bases lay in between. The CDR3 protein is CASSLMTDMNTEAFF. DNA for the CDR3: TGTGCCAGCTCACTAATGACGGATATGAACACTGAAGCTTTCTTT.